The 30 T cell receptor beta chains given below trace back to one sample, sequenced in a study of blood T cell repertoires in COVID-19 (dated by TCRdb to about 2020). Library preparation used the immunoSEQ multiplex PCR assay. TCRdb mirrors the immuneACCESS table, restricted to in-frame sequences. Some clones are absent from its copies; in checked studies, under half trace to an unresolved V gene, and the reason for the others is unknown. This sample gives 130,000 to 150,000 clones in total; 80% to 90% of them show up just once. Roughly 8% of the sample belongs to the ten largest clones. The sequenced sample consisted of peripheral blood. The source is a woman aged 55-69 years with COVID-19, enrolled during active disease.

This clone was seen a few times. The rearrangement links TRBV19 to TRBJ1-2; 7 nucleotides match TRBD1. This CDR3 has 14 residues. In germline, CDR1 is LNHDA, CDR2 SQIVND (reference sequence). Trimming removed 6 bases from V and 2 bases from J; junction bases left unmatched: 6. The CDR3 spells CASSRDSFNYGYTF. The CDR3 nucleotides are TGTGCCAGTAGCCGGGACAGTTTCAACTATGGCTACACCTTC.

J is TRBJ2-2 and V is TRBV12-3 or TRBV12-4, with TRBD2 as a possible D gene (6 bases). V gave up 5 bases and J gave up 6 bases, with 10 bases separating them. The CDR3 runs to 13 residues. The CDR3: CASSPAGSGELFF. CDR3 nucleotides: TGTGCCAGCAGTCCCGCGGGGTCCGGGGAGCTGTTTTTT.

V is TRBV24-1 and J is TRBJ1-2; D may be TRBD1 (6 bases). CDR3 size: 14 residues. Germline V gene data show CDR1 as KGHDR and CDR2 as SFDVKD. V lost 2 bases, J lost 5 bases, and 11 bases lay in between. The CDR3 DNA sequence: TGTGCCACCAGTGATTCGGACAGCTGGTATGGCTACACCTTC. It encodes CATSDSDSWYGYTF.

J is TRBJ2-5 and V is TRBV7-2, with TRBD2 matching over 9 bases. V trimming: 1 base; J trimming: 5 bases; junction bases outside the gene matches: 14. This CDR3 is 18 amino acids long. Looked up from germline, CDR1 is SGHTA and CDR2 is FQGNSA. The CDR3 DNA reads TGTGCCAGCAGCTTAGGACCCTGGACGGGCGGGGGGGCGGAGACCCAGTACTTC. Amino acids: CASSLGPWTGGGAETQYF. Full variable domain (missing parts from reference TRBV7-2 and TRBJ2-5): GAGVSQSPSNKVTEKGKDVELRCDPISGHTALYWYRQSLGQGLEFLIYFQGNSAPDKSGLPSDRFSAERTGGSVSTLTIQRTQQEDSAVYLCASSLGPWTGGGAETQYFGPGTRLLVL.

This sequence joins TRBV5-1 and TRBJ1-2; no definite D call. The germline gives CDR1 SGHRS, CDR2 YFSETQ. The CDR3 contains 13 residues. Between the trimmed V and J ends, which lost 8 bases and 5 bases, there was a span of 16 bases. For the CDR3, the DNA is TGCGCCAGTCAGCTAGGTCCTGGATATGGCTACACCTTC. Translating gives CASQLGPGYGYTF.

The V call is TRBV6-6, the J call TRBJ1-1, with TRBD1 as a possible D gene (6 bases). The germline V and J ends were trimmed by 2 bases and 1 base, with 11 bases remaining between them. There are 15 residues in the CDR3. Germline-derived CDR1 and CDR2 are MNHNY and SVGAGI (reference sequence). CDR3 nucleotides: TGTGCCAGCAGTTACCCCCTACAGGGGAACACTGAAGCTTTCTTT. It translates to CASSYPLQGNTEAFF.

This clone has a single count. CDR3: CAISPQETQYF. In DNA form, the CDR3 reads TGCGCCATCAGTCCACAAGAGACCCAGTACTTC. The chain links TRBV5-1 to TRBJ2-5; D uncertain. Trimming took off 9 bases at V and 2 bases at J, with 8 bases between the two ends. CDR1 SGHRS and CDR2 YFSETQ come from the germline V gene. The CDR3 extends over 11 amino acids.

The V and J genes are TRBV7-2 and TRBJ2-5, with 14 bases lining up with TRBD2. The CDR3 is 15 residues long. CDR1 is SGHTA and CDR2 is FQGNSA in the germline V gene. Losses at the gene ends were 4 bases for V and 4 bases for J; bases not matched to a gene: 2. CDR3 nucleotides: TGTGCCAGCAGCTCGGGACTAGCGGGGGCAGAGACCCAGTACTTC. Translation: CASSSGLAGAETQYF.

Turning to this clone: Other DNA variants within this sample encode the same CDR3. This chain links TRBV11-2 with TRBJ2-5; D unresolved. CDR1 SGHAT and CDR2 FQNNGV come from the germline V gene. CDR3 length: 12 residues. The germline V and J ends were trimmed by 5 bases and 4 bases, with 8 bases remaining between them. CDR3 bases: TGTGCCAGCAGCCTGACTGGAGAGACCCAGTACTTC. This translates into CASSLTGETQYF.

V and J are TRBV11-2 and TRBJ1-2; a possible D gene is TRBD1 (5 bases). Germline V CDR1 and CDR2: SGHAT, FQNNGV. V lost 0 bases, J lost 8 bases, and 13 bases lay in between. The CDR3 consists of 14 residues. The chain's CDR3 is CASSLEGLRAGYTF. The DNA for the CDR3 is TGTGCCAGCAGCTTAGAGGGCCTCAGGGCAGGCTACACCTTC.

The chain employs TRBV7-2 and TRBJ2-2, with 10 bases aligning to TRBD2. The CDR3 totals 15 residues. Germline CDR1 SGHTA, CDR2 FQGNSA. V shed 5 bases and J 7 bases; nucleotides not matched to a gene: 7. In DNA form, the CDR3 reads TGTGCCAGCAGCCAACGGACTAGCGGCGGCGGGGAGCTGTTTTTT. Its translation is CASSQRTSGGGELFF.

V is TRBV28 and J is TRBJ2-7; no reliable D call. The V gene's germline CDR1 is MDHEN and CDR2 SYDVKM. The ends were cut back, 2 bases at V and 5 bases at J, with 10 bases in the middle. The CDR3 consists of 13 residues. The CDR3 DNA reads TGTGCCAGCAGTTTAGTACAGACCGACGAGCAGTACTTC. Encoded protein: CASSLVQTDEQYF.

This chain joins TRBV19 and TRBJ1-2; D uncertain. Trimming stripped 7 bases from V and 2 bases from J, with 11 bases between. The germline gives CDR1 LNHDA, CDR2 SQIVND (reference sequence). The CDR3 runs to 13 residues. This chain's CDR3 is CASTTPGNYGYTF. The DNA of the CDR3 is TGTGCCAGTACGACCCCGGGGAACTATGGCTACACCTTC.

CDR3 in DNA: TGTGCCAGTACAGGGAGGAACACTGAAGCTTTCTTT. Amino acid sequence: CASTGRNTEAFF. V and J are TRBV7-9 and TRBJ1-1; tentatively, D is TRBD1 (6 bases). Trimming removed 9 bases at V and 1 base at J, with 9 bases between. CDR3 length: 12 residues. In germline, CDR1 is SEHNR, CDR2 FQNEAQ (reference sequence). Based on the CDR3 plus reference TRBV7-9 and TRBJ1-1, the full variable domain is DTGVSQNPRHKITKRGQNVTFRCDPISEHNRLYWYRQTLGQGPEFLTYFQNEAQLEKSRLLSDRFSAERPKGSFSTLEIQRTEQGDSAMYLCASTGRNTEAFFGQGTRLTVV.

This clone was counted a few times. The DNA for the CDR3 is TGTGCCAGCAGCTTAGACGCGGGGACCGGGGAGCTGTTTTTT. It codes for CASSLDAGTGELFF. V and J are TRBV7-3 and TRBJ2-2, with TRBD2 as a possible D gene (6 bases). Germline V gene lookup returns CDR1 SGHTA and CDR2 FQGTGA. Between the trimmed V and J ends, which lost 2 bases and 5 bases, there was a span of 9 bases. This CDR3 comprises 14 residues. The full variable domain, with the rest looked up from reference TRBV7-3 and TRBJ2-2, is GAGVSQTPSNKVTEKGKYVELRCDPISGHTALYWYRQSLGQGPEFLIYFQGTGAADDSGLPNDRFFAVRPEGSVSTLKIQRTERGDSAVYLCASSLDAGTGELFFGEGSRLTVL.

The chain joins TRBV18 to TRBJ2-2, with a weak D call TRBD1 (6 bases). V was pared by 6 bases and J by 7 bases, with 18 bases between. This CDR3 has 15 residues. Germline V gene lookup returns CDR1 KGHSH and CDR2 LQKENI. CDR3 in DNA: TGTGCCAGCTCCCCGGACGGTACAGGGAGCGGGGAGCTGTTTTTT. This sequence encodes CASSPDGTGSGELFF.

CDR3 in amino acids: CASSSGRGTGEAFF. Written as DNA, the CDR3 is TGTGCCAGCAGTTCCGGGCGTGGGACAGGGGAAGCTTTCTTT. The V call is TRBV6-5, the J call TRBJ1-1; 9 bases are a match to TRBD1. Germline V lookup: CDR1 MNHEY, CDR2 SVGAGI. The V gene end was trimmed by 4 bases and the J gene end by 8 bases; junction bases not matched to a gene: 8. The CDR3 has 14 amino acids.

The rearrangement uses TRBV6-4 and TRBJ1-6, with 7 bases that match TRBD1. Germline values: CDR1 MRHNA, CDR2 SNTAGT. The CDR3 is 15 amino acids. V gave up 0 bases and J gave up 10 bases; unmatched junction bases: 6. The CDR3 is CASSDSPTGRSPLHF. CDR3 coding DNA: TGTGCCAGCAGTGACTCCCCGACAGGGCGATCACCCCTCCACTTT.

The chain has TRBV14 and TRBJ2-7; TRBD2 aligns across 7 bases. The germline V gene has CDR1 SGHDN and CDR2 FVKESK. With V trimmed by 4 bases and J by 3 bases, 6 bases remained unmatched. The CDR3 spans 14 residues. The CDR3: CASSPAGGGYEQYF. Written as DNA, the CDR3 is TGTGCCAGCAGCCCCGCAGGCGGGGGCTACGAGCAGTACTTC.

DNA of the CDR3: TGCGCCAGCAGCCGAGACAGGCCCTATACTATGAACACTGAAGCTTTCTTT. Its translation is CASSRDRPYTMNTEAFF. The chain recombines TRBV5-1 with TRBJ1-1, with TRBD1 as a possible D gene (6 bases). Germline V gene sequence: CDR1 SGHRS, CDR2 YFSETQ. The V end lost 4 bases, the J end lost 0 bases, and 19 bases lay between the germline ends. The CDR3 is made up of 17 amino acids. The full variable domain, rest sourced from reference TRBV5-1 and TRBJ1-1, is KAGVTQTPRYLIKTRGQQVTLSCSPISGHRSVSWYQQTPGQGLQFLFEYFSETQRNKGNFPGRFSGRQFSNSRSEMNVSTLELGDSALYLCASSRDRPYTMNTEAFFGQGTRLTVV.

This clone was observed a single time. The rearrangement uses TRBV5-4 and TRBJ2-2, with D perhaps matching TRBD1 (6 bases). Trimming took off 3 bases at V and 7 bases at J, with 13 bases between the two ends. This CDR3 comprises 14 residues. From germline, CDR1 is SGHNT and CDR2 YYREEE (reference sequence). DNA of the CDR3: TGTGCCAGCAGCTGGCAGGGCAGGGGCGGGGAGCTGTTTTTT. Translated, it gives CASSWQGRGGELFF. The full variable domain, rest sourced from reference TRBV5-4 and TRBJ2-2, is ETGVTQSPTHLIKTRGQQVTLRCSSQSGHNTVSWYQQALGQGPQFIFQYYREEENGRGNFPPRFSGLQFPNYSSELNVNALELDDSALYLCASSWQGRGGELFFGEGSRLTVL.

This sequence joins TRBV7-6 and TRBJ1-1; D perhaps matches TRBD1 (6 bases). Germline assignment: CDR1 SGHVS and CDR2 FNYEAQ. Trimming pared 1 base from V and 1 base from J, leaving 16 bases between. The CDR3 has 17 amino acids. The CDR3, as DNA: TGTGCCAGCAGCTTAGTACAGGGAGCCGGCACGAACACTGAAGCTTTCTTT. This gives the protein CASSLVQGAGTNTEAFF.

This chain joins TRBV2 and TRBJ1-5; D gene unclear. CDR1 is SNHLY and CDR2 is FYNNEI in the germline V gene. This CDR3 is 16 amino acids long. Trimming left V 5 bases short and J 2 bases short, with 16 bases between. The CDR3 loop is CASSFGLPRGNQPQHF. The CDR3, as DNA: TGTGCCAGCAGTTTTGGACTCCCGAGGGGCAATCAGCCCCAGCATTTT.

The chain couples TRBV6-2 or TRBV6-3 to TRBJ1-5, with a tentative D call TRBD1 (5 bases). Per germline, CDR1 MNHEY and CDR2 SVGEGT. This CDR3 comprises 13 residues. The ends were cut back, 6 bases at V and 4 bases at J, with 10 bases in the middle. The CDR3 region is CASSQDTNQPQHF. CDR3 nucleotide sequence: TGTGCCAGCAGCCAGGACACAAATCAGCCCCAGCATTTT.

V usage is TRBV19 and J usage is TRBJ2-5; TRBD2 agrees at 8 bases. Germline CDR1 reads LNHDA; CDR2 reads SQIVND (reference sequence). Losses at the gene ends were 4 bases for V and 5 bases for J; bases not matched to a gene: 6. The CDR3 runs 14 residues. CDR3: CASSTKRTSETQYF. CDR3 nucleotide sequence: TGTGCCAGTAGTACAAAAAGGACTAGCGAGACCCAGTACTTC.

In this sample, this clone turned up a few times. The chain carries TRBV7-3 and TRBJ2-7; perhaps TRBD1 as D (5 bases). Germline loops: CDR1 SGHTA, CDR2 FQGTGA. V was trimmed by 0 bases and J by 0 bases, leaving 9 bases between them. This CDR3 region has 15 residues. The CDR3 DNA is TGTGCCAGCAGCTTAACAGGGGCCTACTCCTACGAGCAGTACTTC. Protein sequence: CASSLTGAYSYEQYF.

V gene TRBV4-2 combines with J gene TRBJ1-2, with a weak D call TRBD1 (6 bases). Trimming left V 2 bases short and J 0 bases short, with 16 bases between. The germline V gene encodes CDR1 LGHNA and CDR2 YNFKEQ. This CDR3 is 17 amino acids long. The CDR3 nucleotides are TGTGCCAGCAGCCAAAAAGTGGACAGCCAAGCTAACTATGGCTACACCTTC. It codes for CASSQKVDSQANYGYTF.

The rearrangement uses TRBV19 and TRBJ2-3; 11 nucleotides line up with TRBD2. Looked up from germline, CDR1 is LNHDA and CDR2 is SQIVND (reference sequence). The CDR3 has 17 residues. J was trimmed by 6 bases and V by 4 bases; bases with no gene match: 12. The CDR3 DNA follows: TGTGCCAGTAGTACCCAACTAGCGGGGGCCGCAGCGGATACGCAGTATTTT. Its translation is CASSTQLAGAAADTQYF.

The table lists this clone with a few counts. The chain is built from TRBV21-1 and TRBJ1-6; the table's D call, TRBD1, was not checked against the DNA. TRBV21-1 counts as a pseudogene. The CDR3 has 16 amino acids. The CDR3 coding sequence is TGTGCCAGCACCCTAGGACAGGGCATCTATAATTCACCCCTCCACTTT. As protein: CASTLGQGIYNSPLHF.

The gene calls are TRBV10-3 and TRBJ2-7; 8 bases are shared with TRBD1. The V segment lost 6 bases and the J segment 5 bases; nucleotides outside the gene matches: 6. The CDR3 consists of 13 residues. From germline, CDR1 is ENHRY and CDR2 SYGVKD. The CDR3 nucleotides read TGTGCCATCAGCCCGACAGGGGACCACGAGCAGTACTTC. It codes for CAISPTGDHEQYF.